This T cell receptor (beta chain) is drawn from a study of CXCR3-negative and CXCR3-positive naive CD8 T cells. Sorting yielded triplicates of about 300,000 cells for each CD8+ T cell subset. Of note for this clonotype: Its specificity is unknown.

The germline gives CDR1 MDHEN, CDR2 SYDVKM. The CDR3 contains 16 residues. Broader study findings: Memory CD8+ cells had much lower diversity, and both naive subsets had comparably high diversity. The naive subsets expressed comparable surface CD5, and the authors inferred TCR strength from TRB CDR3 properties. Relative to CXCR3-negative naive cells, CXCR3-positive naive cells had more hydrophobic TRB CDR3s. Unlike memory cells, which differed, naive CXCR3-negative and CXCR3-positive cells had similar TRBV-TRBJ usage.

UMI-labeled 5' RACE TRB cDNA libraries were prepared from the cells. TCRdb re-called the 5' RACE reads, yielding one record per CDR3 amino acid sequence without DNA. In all, the sample yields approximately 98,000 distinct CDR3 sequences. The TCR was taken from a human donor in good health. Some clones in this sample may be carry-over from other donors' samples. The chain carries TRBV28 and TRBJ2-1; absent DNA, TCRdb's TRBD2 call cannot be checked. The sequencing sample was made of naive CXCR3+ CD8+ T cells from blood. Subset indicated: CD45RO-CCR7+CD27+CD95- naive CD8+ T cells expressing CXCR3 (TNR3+). The CDR3 sequence is CASSLVAGVRYNEQFF.